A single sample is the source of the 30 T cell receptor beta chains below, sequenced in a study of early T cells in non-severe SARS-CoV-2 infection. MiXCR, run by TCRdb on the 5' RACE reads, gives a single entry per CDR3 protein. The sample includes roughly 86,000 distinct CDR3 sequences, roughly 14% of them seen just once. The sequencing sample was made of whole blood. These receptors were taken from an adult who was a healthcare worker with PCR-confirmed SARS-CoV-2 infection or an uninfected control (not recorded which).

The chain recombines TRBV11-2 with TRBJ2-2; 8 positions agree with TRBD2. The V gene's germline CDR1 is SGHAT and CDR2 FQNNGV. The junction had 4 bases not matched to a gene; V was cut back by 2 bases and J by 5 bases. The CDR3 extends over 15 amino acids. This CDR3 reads CASSLMAGGTGELFF. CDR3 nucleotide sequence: TGTGCCAGCAGCTTAATGGCGGGGGGTACCGGGGAGCTGTTTTTT.

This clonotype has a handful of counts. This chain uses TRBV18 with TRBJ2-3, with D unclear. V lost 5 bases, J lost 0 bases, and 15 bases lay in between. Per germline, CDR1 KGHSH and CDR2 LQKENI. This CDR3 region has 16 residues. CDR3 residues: CASSGMGTPSTDTQYF. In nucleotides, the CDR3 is TGTGCCAGCTCAGGCATGGGAACCCCGAGCACAGATACGCAGTATTTT.

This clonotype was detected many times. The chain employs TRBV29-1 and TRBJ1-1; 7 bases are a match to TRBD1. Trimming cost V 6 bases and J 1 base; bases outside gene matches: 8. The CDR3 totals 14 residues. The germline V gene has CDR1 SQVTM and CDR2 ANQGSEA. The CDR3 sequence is CSVSTGEGNTEAFF. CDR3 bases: TGCAGCGTCTCAACAGGGGAAGGGAACACTGAAGCTTTCTTT.

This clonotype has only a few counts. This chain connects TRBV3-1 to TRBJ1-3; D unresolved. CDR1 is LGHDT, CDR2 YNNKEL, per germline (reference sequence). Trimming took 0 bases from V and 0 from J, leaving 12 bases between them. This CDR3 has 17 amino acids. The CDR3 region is CASSQDQSWRSGNTIYF. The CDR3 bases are TGTGCCAGCAGCCAAGACCAATCTTGGCGCTCTGGAAACACCATATATTTT.

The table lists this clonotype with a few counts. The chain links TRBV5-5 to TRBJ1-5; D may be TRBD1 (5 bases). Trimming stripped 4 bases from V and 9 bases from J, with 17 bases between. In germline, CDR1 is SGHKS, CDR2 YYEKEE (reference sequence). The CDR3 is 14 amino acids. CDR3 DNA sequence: TGTGCCAGCAGCCCTATTTCAGGGCTGAGGCCCCAGCATTTT. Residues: CASSPISGLRPQHF.

The CDR3 sequence is CASSLAVRGLDTQYF. In DNA form, the CDR3 reads TGTGCCAGCAGTTTAGCGGTACGGGGCCTAGATACGCAGTATTTT. V gene TRBV12-3 or TRBV12-4 combines with J gene TRBJ2-3; D tentatively fits TRBD1 or TRBD2 (5 bases each). The CDR3 runs to 15 residues. V was clipped by 0 bases and J by 5 bases, with 12 bases between them.

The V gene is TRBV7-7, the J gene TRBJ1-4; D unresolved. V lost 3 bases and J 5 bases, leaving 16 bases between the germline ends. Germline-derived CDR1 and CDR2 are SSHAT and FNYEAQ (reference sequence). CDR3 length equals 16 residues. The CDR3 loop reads CASSLAQAARNEKLFF. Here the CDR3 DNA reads TGTGCCAGCAGCTTGGCCCAGGCAGCACGGAATGAAAAACTGTTTTTT.

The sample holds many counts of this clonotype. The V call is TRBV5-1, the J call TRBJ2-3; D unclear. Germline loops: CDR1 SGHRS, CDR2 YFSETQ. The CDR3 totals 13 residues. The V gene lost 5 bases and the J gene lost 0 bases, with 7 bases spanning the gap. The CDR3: CASRPSSTDTQYF. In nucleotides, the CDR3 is TGCGCCAGCAGACCGAGTAGCACAGATACGCAGTATTTT.

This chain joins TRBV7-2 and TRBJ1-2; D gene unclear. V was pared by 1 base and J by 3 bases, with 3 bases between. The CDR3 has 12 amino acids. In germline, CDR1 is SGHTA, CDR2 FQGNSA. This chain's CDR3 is CASSLDHYGYTF. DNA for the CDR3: TGTGCCAGCAGCTTAGACCACTATGGCTACACCTTC.

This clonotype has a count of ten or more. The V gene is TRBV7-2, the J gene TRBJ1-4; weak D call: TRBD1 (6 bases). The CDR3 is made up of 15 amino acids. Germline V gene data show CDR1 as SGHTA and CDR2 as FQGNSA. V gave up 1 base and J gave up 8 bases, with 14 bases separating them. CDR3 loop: CASSLGRGSGEKLFF. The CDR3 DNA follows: TGTGCCAGCAGCTTAGGCAGGGGAAGCGGGGAAAAACTGTTTTTT.

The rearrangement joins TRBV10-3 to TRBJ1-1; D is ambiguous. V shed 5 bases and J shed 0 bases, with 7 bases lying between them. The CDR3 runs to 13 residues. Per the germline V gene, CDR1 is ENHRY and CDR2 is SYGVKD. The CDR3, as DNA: TGTGCCATCAGTTGGGAGTTGAACACTGAAGCTTTCTTT. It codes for CAISWELNTEAFF.

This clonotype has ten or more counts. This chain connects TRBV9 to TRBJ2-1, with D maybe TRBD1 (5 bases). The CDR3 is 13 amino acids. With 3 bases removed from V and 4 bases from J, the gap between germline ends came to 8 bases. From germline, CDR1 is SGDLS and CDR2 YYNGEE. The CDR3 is CASSDDSYNEQFF. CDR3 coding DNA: TGTGCCAGCAGCGACGACAGTTACAATGAGCAGTTCTTC.

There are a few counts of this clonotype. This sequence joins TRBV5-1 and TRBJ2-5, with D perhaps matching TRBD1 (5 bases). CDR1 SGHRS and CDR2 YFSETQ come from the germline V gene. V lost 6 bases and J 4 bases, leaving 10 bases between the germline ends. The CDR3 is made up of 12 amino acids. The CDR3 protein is CASTSQGETQYF. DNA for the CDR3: TGCGCCAGCACCTCCCAGGGAGAGACCCAGTACTTC.

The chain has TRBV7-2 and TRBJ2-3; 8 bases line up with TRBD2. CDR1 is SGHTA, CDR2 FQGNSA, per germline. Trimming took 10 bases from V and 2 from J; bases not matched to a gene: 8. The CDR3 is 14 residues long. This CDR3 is CATSSGGITDTQYF. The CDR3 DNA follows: TGTGCCACCTCAAGCGGGGGAATCACAGATACGCAGTATTTT.

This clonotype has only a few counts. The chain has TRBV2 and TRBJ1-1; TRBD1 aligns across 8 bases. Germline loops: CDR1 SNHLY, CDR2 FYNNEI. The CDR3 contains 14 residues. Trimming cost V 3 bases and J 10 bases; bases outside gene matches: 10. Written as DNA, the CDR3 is TGTGCCAGCAGTGAGGGCCAGGGGGCAATTAGAGCTTTCTTT. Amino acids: CASSEGQGAIRAFF.

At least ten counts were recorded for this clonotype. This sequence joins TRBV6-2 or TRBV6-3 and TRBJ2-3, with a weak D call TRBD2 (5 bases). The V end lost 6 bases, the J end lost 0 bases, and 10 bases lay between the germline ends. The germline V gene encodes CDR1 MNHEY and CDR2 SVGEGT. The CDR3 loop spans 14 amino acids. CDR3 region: CASRRVDSTDTQYF. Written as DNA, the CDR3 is TGTGCCAGCAGGCGGGTGGATAGCACAGATACGCAGTATTTT.

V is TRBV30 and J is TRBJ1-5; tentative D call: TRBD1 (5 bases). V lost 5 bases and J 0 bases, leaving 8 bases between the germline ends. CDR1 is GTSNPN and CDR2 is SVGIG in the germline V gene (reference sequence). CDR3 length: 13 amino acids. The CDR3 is CAWGTVSNQPQHF. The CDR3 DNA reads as TGTGCCTGGGGGACTGTTAGCAATCAGCCCCAGCATTTT.

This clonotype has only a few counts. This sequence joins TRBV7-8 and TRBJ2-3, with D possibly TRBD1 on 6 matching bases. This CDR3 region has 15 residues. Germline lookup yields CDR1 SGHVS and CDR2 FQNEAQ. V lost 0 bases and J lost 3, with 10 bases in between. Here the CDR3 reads CASSLAGTKTDTQYF. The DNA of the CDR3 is TGTGCCAGCAGCTTAGCGGGGACAAAAACAGATACGCAGTATTTT.

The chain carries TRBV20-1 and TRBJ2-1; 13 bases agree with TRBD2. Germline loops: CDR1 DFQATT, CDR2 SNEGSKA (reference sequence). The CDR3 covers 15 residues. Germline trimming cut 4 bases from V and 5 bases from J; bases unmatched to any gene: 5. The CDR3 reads CSATVGLAGDNEQFF. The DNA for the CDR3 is TGCAGTGCTACCGTCGGACTAGCGGGAGACAATGAGCAGTTCTTC.

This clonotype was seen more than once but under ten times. The CDR3 loop reads CAWSVGDEQFF. The CDR3 nucleotides read TGTGCCTGGAGTGTAGGCGATGAGCAGTTCTTC. The chain is built from TRBV30 and TRBJ2-1, with D unresolved. Trimming pared 0 bases from V and 8 bases from J, leaving 5 bases between. Germline lookup yields CDR1 GTSNPN and CDR2 SVGIG (reference sequence). The CDR3 spans 11 residues.

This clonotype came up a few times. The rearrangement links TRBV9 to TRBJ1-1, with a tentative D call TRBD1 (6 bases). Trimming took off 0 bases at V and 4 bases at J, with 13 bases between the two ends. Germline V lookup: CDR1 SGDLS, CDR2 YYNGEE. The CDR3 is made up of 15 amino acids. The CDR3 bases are TGTGCCAGCAGCGTAGGCGACAGGATTAGCACTGAAGCTTTCTTT. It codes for CASSVGDRISTEAFF.

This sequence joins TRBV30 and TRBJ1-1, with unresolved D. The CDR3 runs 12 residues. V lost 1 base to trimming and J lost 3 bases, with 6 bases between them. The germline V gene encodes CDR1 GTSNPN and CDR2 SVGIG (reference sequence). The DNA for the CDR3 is TGTGCCTGGAGTGGCCCTTACACTGAAGCTTTCTTT. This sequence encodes CAWSGPYTEAFF.

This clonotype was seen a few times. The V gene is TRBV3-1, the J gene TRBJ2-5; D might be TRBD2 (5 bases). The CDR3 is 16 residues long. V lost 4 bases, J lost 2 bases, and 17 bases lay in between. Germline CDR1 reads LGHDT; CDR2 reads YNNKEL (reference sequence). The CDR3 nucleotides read TGTGCCAGCAGCCTCCGGGGAAGCGGCTCACAAGAGACCCAGTACTTC. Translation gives CASSLRGSGSQETQYF.

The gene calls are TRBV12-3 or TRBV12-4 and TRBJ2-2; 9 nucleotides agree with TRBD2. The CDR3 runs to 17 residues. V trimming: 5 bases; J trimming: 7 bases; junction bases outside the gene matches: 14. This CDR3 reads CASSNLNLAGARGELFF. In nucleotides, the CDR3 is TGTGCCAGCAGTAACCTCAATTTAGCGGGGGCGCGCGGGGAGCTGTTTTTT.

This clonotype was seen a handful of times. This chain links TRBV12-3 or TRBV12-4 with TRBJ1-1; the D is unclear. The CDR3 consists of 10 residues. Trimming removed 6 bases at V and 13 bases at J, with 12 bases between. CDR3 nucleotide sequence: TGTGCCAGCAGGGAGGATCTGAGTTTCTTT. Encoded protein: CASREDLSFF.

CDR3 sequence: CASRRVIANTGELFF. CDR3 DNA: TGCGCCAGCAGGAGGGTTATCGCGAACACCGGGGAGCTGTTTTTT. V gene TRBV5-1 combines with J gene TRBJ2-2; a possible D gene is TRBD2 (5 bases). Trimming shortened V by 5 bases and J by 0 bases, and 11 bases separated the two germline ends. CDR3 length equals 15 residues. Germline V gene lookup returns CDR1 SGHRS and CDR2 YFSETQ. Using reference TRBV5-1 and TRBJ2-2 for the parts outside the CDR3, the full variable domain is KAGVTQTPRYLIKTRGQQVTLSCSPISGHRSVSWYQQTPGQGLQFLFEYFSETQRNKGNFPGRFSGRQFSNSRSEMNVSTLELGDSALYLCASRRVIANTGELFFGEGSRLTVL.

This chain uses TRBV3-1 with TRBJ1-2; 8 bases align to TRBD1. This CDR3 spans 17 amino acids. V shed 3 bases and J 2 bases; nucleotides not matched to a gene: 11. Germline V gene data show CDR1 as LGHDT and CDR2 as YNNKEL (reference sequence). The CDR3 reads CASSHMSRGQRNYGYTF. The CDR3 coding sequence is TGTGCCAGCAGCCATATGTCCAGGGGGCAACGAAACTATGGCTACACCTTC.

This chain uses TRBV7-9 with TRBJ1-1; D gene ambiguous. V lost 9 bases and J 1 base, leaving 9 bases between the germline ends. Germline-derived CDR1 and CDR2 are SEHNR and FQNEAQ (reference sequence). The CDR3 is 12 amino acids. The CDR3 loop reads CASLKGNTEAFF. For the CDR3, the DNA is TGTGCCAGTTTAAAGGGGAACACTGAAGCTTTCTTT.

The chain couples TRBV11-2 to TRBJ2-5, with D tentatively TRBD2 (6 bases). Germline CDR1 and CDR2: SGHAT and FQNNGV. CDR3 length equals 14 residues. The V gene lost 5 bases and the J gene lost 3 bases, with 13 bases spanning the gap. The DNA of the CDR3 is TGTGCCAGCAGCCCGACCTGGGGGGAAGAGACCCAGTACTTC. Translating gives CASSPTWGEETQYF.

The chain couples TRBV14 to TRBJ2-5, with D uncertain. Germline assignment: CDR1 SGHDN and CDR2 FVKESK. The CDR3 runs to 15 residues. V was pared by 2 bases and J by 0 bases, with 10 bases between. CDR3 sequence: CASSQFTAYQETQYF. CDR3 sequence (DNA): TGTGCCAGCAGCCAATTTACGGCGTACCAAGAGACCCAGTACTTC.